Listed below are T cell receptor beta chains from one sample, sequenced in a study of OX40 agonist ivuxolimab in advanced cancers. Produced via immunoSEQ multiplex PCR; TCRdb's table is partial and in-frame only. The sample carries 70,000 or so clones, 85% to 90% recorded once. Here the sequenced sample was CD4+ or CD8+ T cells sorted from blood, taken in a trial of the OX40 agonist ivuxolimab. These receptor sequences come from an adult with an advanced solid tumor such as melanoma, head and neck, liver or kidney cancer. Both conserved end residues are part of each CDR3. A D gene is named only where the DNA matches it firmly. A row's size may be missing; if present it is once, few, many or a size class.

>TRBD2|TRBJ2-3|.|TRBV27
CASSFLAGGLADTQYF
TGTGCCAGCAGTTTTCTAGCGGGGGGGCTTGCAGATACGCAGTATTTT
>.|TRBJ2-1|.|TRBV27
CASRGLAYNEQFF
TGTGCCAGCAGAGGGCTAGCCTACAATGAGCAGTTCTTC
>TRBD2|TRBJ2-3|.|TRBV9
CASSFGTSGSVWGTDTQYF
TGTGCCAGCAGCTTTGGGACTAGCGGGAGCGTATGGGGCACAGATACGCAGTATTTT
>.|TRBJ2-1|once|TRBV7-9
CASSPGPSETNEQFF
TGTGCCAGCAGCCCAGGTCCTAGCGAAACCAATGAGCAGTTCTTC
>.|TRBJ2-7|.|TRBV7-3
CASSWYLGDYEQYF
TGTGCCAGCAGCTGGTACTTGGGGGACTACGAGCAGTACTTC
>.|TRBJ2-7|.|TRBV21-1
CASSKKCGKSARKSSYEQYF
TGTGCCAGCAGCAAAAAGTGCGGGAAGTCAGCAAGAAAGAGCTCCTACGAGCAGTACTTC
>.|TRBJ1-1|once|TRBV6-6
CASSNKENTEAFF
TGTGCCAGCAGTAACAAGGAGAACACTGAAGCTTTCTTT
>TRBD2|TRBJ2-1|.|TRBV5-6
CASSLGERGYNEQFF
TGTGCCAGCAGCTTGGGGGAGCGGGGTTACAATGAGCAGTTCTTC
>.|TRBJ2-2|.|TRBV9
CASQGGNTGELFF
TGTGCCAGCCAAGGGGGGAACACCGGGGAGCTGTTTTTT
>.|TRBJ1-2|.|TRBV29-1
CSVAMLGKSNYGYTF
TGCAGCGTTGCTATGTTGGGGAAGTCTAACTATGGCTACACCTTC
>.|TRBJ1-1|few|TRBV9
CASSVDLNTEAFF
TGTGCCAGCAGCGTAGACTTGAACACTGAAGCTTTCTTT
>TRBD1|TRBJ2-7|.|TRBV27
CASKDRGRGGYEQYF
TGTGCCAGCAAAGACAGGGGGCGAGGTGGGTACGAGCAGTACTTC
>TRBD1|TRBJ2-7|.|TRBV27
CASSWGTGSSYEQYF
TGTGCCAGCAGTTGGGGGACAGGGAGCTCCTACGAGCAGTACTTC
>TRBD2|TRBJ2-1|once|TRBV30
CAWSVGGRALPEQFF
TGTGCCTGGAGTGTTGGCGGGAGGGCCCTTCCTGAACAGTTCTTC
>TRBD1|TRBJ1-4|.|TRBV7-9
CASSRVPGQETNEKLFF
TGTGCCAGCAGCCGGGTCCCGGGACAGGAAACTAATGAAAAACTGTTTTTT
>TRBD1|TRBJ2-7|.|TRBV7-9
CASSPRDRDPYEQYF
TGTGCCAGCAGCCCGCGGGACAGGGACCCGTACGAGCAGTACTTC
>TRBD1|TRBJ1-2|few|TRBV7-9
CASSLGQGVMDGYTF
TGTGCCAGCAGCTTAGGGCAGGGGGTAATGGATGGCTACACCTTC
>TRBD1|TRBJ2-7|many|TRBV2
CASSGQGAGYEQYF
TGTGCCAGCAGTGGACAGGGGGCTGGTTACGAGCAGTACTTC
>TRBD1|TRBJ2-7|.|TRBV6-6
CASSLGTAYEQYF
TGTGCCAGCAGTCTAGGGACAGCTTACGAGCAGTACTTC
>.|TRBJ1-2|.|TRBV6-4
CASSEDEGPHGYTF
TGTGCCAGCAGTGAGGATGAGGGGCCCCATGGCTACACCTTC
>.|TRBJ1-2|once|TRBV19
CASSIGGLSNYGYTF
TGTGCCAGTAGTATAGGAGGCTTATCTAACTATGGCTACACCTTC
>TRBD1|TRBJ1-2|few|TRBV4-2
CASSQSTGSNYGYTF
TGTGCCAGCAGCCAATCGACAGGGAGTAACTATGGCTACACCTTC
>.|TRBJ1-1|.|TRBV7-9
CASSFVGHMNTEAFF
TGTGCCAGCAGCTTCGTCGGACATATGAACACTGAAGCTTTCTTT
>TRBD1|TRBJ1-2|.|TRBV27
CASSWTGGTYGYTF
TGTGCCAGCAGTTGGACAGGGGGGACCTATGGCTACACCTTC
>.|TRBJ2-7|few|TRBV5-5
CASSLASGFGYEQYF
TGTGCCAGCAGCTTGGCTTCAGGGTTTGGCTACGAGCAGTACTTC
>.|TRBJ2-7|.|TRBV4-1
CASSQGPITSYEQYF
TGCGCCAGCAGCCAGGGACCGATAACGTCCTACGAGCAGTACTTC
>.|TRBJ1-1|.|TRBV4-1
CASSHPRPFGTEAFF
TGCGCCAGCAGCCATCCCCGACCGTTCGGCACTGAAGCTTTCTTT
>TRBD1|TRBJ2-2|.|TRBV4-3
CASSLFLDRDTGELFF
TGCGCCAGCAGCCTTTTTCTCGACAGGGACACCGGGGAGCTGTTTTTT
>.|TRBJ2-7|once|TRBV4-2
CASSQTSGPKFTYEQYF
TGTGCCAGCAGCCAAACGAGTGGGCCCAAGTTTACCTACGAGCAGTACTTC
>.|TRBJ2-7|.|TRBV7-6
CASSLVHGNEQYF
TGTGCCAGCAGCTTAGTTCACGGTAACGAGCAGTACTTC
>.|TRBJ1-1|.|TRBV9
CASSEGTSGPNTEAFF
TGTGCCAGCAGCGAGGGGACGTCGGGACCGAACACTGAAGCTTTCTTT
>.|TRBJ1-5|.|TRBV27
CASSLTGRNQPQHF
TGTGCCAGCAGTTTAACCGGACGCAATCAGCCCCAGCATTTT
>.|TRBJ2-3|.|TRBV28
CASSFAGASASTDTQYF
TGTGCCAGCAGTTTTGCAGGGGCATCCGCTAGCACAGATACGCAGTATTTT
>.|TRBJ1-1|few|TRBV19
CASSLGTETEAFF
TGTGCCAGTAGTCTCGGGACTGAGACTGAAGCTTTCTTT
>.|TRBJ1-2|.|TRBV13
CASSLSVGNYGYTF
TGTGCCAGCAGCCTCAGTGTAGGTAACTATGGCTACACCTTC
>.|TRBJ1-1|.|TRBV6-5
CASSTNTEAFF
TGTGCCAGCAGCACGAACACTGAAGCTTTCTTT